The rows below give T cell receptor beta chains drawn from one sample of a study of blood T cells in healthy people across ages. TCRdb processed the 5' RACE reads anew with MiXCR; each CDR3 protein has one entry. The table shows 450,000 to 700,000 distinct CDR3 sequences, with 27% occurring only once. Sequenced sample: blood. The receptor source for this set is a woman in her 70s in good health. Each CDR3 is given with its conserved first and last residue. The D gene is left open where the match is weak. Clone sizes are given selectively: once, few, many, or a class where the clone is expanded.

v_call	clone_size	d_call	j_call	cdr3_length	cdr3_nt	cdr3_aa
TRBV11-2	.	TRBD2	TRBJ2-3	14	TGTGCCAGCAGCCGACTAGCGGGGGTGGATACGCAGTATTTT	CASSRLAGVDTQYF
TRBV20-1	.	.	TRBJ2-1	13	TGCAGTGCTAGGTCTCCCAGTTACAATGAGCAGTTCTTC	CSARSPSYNEQFF
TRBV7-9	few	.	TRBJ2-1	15	TGTGCCAGCAGCCTACTAATGGTCTCCTACAATGAGCAGTTCTTC	CASSLLMVSYNEQFF
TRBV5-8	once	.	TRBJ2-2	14	TGTGCCAGCAGCCCCTCTCTGAACACCGGGGAGCTGTTTTTT	CASSPSLNTGELFF
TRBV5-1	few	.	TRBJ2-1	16	TGCGCCAGCAGCTTCTCGAGACCCGCGACCTACAATGAGCAGTTCTTC	CASSFSRPATYNEQFF
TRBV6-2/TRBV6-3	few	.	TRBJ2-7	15	TGTGCCAGCAGCCGAACAGGGCCTTACTCCTACGAGCAGTACTTC	CASSRTGPYSYEQYF
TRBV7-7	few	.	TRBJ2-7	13	TGTGCTAGCAGCCGGGACACCGAGGACGAGCAGTACTTC	CASSRDTEDEQYF
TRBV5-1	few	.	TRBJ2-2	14	TGCGCCAGCAGCTTGGAGGGGCCCACCGGGGAGCTGTTTTTT	CASSLEGPTGELFF
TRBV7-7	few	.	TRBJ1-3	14	TGTGCTAGCAGCCGAGGGGGGGGCGCAGACACCATATATTTT	CASSRGGGADTIYF
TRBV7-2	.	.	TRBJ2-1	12	TGTGCCAGCAGCCCCTTTGCCTATGAGCAGTTCTTC	CASSPFAYEQFF
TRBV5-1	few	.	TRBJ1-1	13	TGCGCCAGCAGCTTCGACCCGCGGGCTGAAGCTTTCTTT	CASSFDPRAEAFF
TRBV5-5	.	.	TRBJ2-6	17	TGTGCCAGCAGCTTGGCAGCGGCGAGCTCTGGGGCCAACGTCCTGACTTTC	CASSLAAASSGANVLTF
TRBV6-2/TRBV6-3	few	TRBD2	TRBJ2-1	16	TGTGCCAGCAGCTACATTGCTAGCGGGAGACCCAATGAGCAGTTCTTC	CASSYIASGRPNEQFF
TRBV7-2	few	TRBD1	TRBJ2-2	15	TGTGCCAGCAGCATAAGACAGGGGGCGTTCGGGGAGCTGTTTTTT	CASSIRQGAFGELFF
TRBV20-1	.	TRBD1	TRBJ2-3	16	TGTAGTGCTAGAACCCGACAGGGATGGAAGATTGATACGCAGTATTTT	CSARTRQGWKIDTQYF
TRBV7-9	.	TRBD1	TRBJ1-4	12	TGTGCCAGCAGACTGGACAGGGGTGAACTGTTTTTT	CASRLDRGELFF
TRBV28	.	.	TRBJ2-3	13	TGTGCCAGCAGTGGGTTGTTCACAGATACGCAGTATTTT	CASSGLFTDTQYF
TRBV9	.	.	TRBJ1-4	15	TGTGCCAGCAGCGTAGAGCGGGGTACGAATGAAAAACTGTTTTTT	CASSVERGTNEKLFF
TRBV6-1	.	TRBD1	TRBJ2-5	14	TGTGCCAGCAGTGAGACGGCAGGGGGAGAGACCCAGTACTTC	CASSETAGGETQYF
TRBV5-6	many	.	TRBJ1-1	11	TGTGCCAGCAGCCTTTACACTGAAGCTTTCTTT	CASSLYTEAFF
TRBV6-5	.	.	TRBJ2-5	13	TGTGCCAGCAGTTACAAGGACCAAACGATCCAGTACTTC	CASSYKDQTIQYF
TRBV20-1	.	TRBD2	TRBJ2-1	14	TGCAGTGCTAAGAATAGCGGGGGGTACAATGAGCAGTTCTTC	CSAKNSGGYNEQFF
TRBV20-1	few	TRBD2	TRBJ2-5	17	TGCAGTGCTAGAAAGATCGGACTAGCGCCTTACCAAGAGACCCAGTACTTC	CSARKIGLAPYQETQYF
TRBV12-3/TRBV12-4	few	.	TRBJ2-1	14	TGTGCCAGCATCCCTCGGGGGATCTACAATGAGCAGTTCTTC	CASIPRGIYNEQFF
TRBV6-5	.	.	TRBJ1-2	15	TGTGCCAGCAGTCCCCACGAAAGGGTAAATGGAGGCTACACCTTC	CASSPHERVNGGYTF
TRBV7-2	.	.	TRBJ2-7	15	TGTGCCAGCAGCGCCCTTCGGGGGCCCTCCTACGAGCAGTACTTC	CASSALRGPSYEQYF
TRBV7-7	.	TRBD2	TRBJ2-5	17	TGTGCTAGCAGCTTAGCATTTGCCGGGGGGGGCCTAAAGACCCAGTACTTC	CASSLAFAGGGLKTQYF
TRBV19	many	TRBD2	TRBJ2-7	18	TGTGCCAGTGGGTTTGGGGGACCGGGACTAGCGAGCCCTGGCGAGCAGTACTTC	CASGFGGPGLASPGEQYF
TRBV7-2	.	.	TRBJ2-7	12	TGTGCCAGCAGCGAAACGCCGCAGAGCCAGTACTTC	CASSETPQSQYF
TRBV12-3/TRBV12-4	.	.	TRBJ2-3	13	TGTGCCAGCAGGCGGGCCATAACAGATACGCAGTATTTT	CASRRAITDTQYF
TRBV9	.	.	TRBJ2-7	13	TGTGCCAGCAGCGTAAATCCCTCGGACGAGCAGTACTTC	CASSVNPSDEQYF
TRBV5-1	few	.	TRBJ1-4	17	TGCGCCAGCAGCCTGGGAATAGAGGGGCCCGGGGGTGAAAAACTGTTTTTT	CASSLGIEGPGGEKLFF
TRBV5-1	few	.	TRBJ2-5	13	TGCGCCAGCAGCTTGAGGCAGGGAGAGGCCCAGTACTTC	CASSLRQGEAQYF
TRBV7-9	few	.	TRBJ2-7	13	TGTGCCAGCAGCTTAGGAGTCCAAAGCGAGCAGTACTTC	CASSLGVQSEQYF
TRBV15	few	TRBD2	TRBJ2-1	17	TGTGCCACCAGCAGTTGGTCGACTAGCGGGGCACTCAATGAGCAGTTCTTC	CATSSWSTSGALNEQFF
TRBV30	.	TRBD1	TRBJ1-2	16	TGTGCCTGGAGTTTCGGACAGGGGCTAGCTAACTATGGCTACACCTTC	CAWSFGQGLANYGYTF
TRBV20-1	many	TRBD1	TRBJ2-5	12	TGCAGTGCTTCGAGACAGGGGGAGACCCAGTACTTC	CSASRQGETQYF
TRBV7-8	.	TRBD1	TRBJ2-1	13	TGTGCCAGCAGCTTAGGGGACAGGGAAAAGCAGTTCTTC	CASSLGDREKQFF
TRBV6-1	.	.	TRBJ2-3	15	TGTGCCAGCAGCCCGGGGCTAGGGAACACAGATACGCAGTATTTT	CASSPGLGNTDTQYF
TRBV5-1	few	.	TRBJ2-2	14	TGCGCCAGCAGCCGTACAGGGTTCGCCGGGGAGCTGTTTTTT	CASSRTGFAGELFF
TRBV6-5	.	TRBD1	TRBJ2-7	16	TGTGCCAGCAGTTACGGGTTCGGGACAGGAACCTACGAGCAGTACTTC	CASSYGFGTGTYEQYF
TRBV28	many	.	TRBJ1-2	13	TGTGCCAGCAGTAACGGACAGTTCTATGGCTACACCTTC	CASSNGQFYGYTF
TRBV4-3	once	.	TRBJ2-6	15	TGCGCCAGCAGCCAAGCGGGCTCTGGGGTCAACGTCCTGACTTTC	CASSQAGSGVNVLTF
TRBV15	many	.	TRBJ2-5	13	TGTGCCACCAGCAGGAACACAGCTGAGACCCAGTACTTC	CATSRNTAETQYF
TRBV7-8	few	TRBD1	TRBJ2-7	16	TGTGCCAGCAGCTTCCTTCCCGGGACAGGGATCTACGAGCAGTACTTC	CASSFLPGTGIYEQYF
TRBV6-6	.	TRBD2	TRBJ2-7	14	TGTGCCAGCAGTTACTCGAGCGGGGGATACGAGCAGTACTTC	CASSYSSGGYEQYF
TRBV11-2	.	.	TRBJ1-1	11	TGTGCCAGCAGTTCGGGGTTTTGGGCTTTCTTT	CASSSGFWAFF
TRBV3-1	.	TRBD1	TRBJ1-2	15	TGTGCCAGCAGCCAATTCAGGGGGCAAGGCTATGGCTACACCTTC	CASSQFRGQGYGYTF
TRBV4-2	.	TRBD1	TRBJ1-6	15	TGTGCCAGCAGCCAAGATTGGGGACAGAGGTCACCCCTCCACTTT	CASSQDWGQRSPLHF
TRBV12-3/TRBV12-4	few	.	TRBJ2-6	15	TGTGCCAGCAGAGCCAGAAGCTCTGGGGCCAACGTCCTGACTTTC	CASRARSSGANVLTF
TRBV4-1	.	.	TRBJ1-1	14	TGCGCCAGCAGCCAAGCAGAAGGGGGACCTGAAGCTTTCTTT	CASSQAEGGPEAFF
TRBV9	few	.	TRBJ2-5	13	TGTGCCAGCAGCGGCAGGTTTCAAGAGACCCAGTACTTC	CASSGRFQETQYF